This TCR beta chain derives from a study of T cells after yellow fever vaccination. Study conclusions and caveats: Most clones from primary vaccination resurfaced after the booster (under 97% CD4, less than 90% CD8).

CDR3 length: 15 residues. Germline lookup yields CDR1 PRHDT and CDR2 FYEKMQ (reference sequence). Trimming took 5 bases from V and 6 from J; bases not matched to a gene: 9. Researchers made TCR cDNA using 5'RACE template switching, and this step added a universal primer site and UMIs. TCRdb processed the 5' RACE reads anew with MiXCR; each CDR3 protein has one entry. The data contain about 75,000 distinct CDR3 sequences, 7.3% of them singletons. This clonotype was counted at least ten times. Antigen specificity is unknown. Sample: CD8+ T cells sorted from PBMCs, taken less than 11 days after the first yellow fever vaccination. The TCR was taken from a man aged 18 to 29 who received the YFV17D yellow fever vaccine. The chain has TRBV13 and TRBJ1-1; 10 nucleotides line up with TRBD1. CDR3 nucleotide sequence: TGTGCCAGCAGCAGAGGACAGGGGGTAAGATCTGAAGCTTTCTTT. The encoded protein is CASSRGQGVRSEAFF.